What follows are 23 T cell receptor beta chains derived from one specimen sequenced in a study of blood T cell repertoires in COVID-19. The repertoire was sequenced with immunoSEQ multiplex PCR; TCRdb's copy has only in-frame clones and lacks some. The sample carries tens of thousands of clones, roughly 87% recorded once. What was sequenced was peripheral blood. These receptors all stem from a human donor in a cohort sampled during active COVID-19. The donor label of this sample is uncertain.

Only one count was recorded for this clone. The rearrangement joins TRBV4-1 to TRBJ2-5, with D possibly matching TRBD1 (5 bases). The CDR3 is 14 residues long. V was pared by 0 bases and J by 4 bases, with 9 bases between. Germline CDR1 MGHRA, CDR2 YSYEKL. The CDR3 DNA reads as TGCGCCAGCAGCCAAGACCCAGGGCGAGAGACCCAGTACTTC. It translates to CASSQDPGRETQYF.

The CDR3 loop reads CASSPGGQGDTEAFF. As DNA, the CDR3 is TGTGCCAGTTCCCCCGGCGGCCAGGGGGACACTGAAGCTTTCTTT. The rearrangement joins TRBV6-6 to TRBJ1-1; the match to TRBD1 covers 7 bases. Looked up from germline, CDR1 is MNHNY and CDR2 is SVGAGI (reference sequence). The junction had 13 bases not matched to a gene; V was cut back by 9 bases and J by 3 bases. CDR3 length equals 15 residues.

The rearrangement joins TRBV29-1 to TRBJ2-3; 7 nucleotides agree with TRBD2. CDR3 length: 15 residues. Germline CDR1 and CDR2: SQVTM and ANQGSEA. J was trimmed by 0 bases and V by 8 bases; bases with no gene match: 11. This chain's CDR3 is CSLAGGGRSTDTQYF. DNA of the CDR3: TGCAGCCTGGCTGGCGGGGGACGTAGCACAGATACGCAGTATTTT.

The V gene is TRBV19, the J gene TRBJ1-1; TRBD1 agrees at 8 bases. This CDR3 is 15 amino acids long. The germline CDR1 and CDR2 sequences are LNHDA and SQIVND (reference sequence). V lost 3 bases, J lost 7 bases, and 10 bases stayed unmatched. CDR3: CASSIRDRGLDEAFF. CDR3 nucleotide sequence: TGTGCCAGTAGTATTCGTGACAGGGGTTTGGATGAAGCTTTCTTT.

This chain connects TRBV27 to TRBJ2-7; 9 nucleotides agree with TRBD1. Germline values: CDR1 MNHEY, CDR2 SMNVEV (reference sequence). Trimming at V came to 6 bases and at J to 4 bases, leaving 13 bases not matched to a gene. This CDR3 is 16 amino acids long. For the CDR3, the DNA is TGTGCCAGCAGCAGGTTGAGCGGGACAGGGAATTACGAGCAGTACTTC. Protein: CASSRLSGTGNYEQYF.

In this sample, this clone turned up once. This chain uses TRBV3-1 (or the pseudogene TRBV3-2) with TRBJ2-5; D not resolved. CDR3 length equals 12 residues. The germline V gene encodes CDR1 LGHDT and CDR2 YNNKEL (reference sequence). Trimming pared 1 base from V and 3 bases from J, leaving 3 bases between. Here the CDR3 DNA reads TGTGCCAGCAGCCAAGTAAAAGAGACCCAGTACTTC. The encoded protein is CASSQVKETQYF.

V is TRBV3-1 (or the pseudogene TRBV3-2) and J is TRBJ2-5; TRBD2 matches 10 bases. J lost 2 bases, V lost 3 bases, and 3 bases had no gene match. Germline-derived CDR1 and CDR2 are LGHDT and YNNKEL (reference sequence). This CDR3 region has 15 residues. In DNA, the CDR3 is TGTGCCAGCAGCCAGCGGACTAGCGGACAAGAGACCCAGTACTTC. This codes for CASSQRTSGQETQYF.

This clone appeared once. The CDR3 bases are TGTGCCAGCAGTCCCCTCCGTCAGGGAAACACTGAAGCTTTCTTT. It encodes CASSPLRQGNTEAFF. This sequence joins TRBV27 and TRBJ1-1, with D tentatively TRBD1 (5 bases). With 5 bases removed from V and 2 bases from J, the gap between germline ends came to 15 bases. From germline, CDR1 is MNHEY and CDR2 SMNVEV (reference sequence). The CDR3 covers 15 residues.

The J gene is TRBJ2-5, the V gene TRBV4-3; 12 nucleotides align to TRBD2. Trimming removed 0 bases from V and 5 bases from J; junction bases left unmatched: 1. The CDR3 length is 15 residues. Germline CDR1 is LGHNA and CDR2 is YSLEER. CDR3 region: CASSQDTSGGETQYF. The CDR3 bases are TGCGCCAGCAGCCAAGACACTAGCGGGGGGGAGACCCAGTACTTC.

This sequence joins TRBV7-8 and TRBJ2-5; 7 bases line up with TRBD2. The CDR3 is 14 amino acids. The J segment lost 4 bases and the V segment lost 5 bases, leaving 7 bases of the junction unmatched. The germline V gene has CDR1 SGHVS and CDR2 FQNEAQ. In DNA form, the CDR3 reads TGTGCCAGCAGCCCGGGACTACCCGGAGAGACCCAGTACTTC. Encoded protein: CASSPGLPGETQYF.

The rearrangement joins TRBV19 to TRBJ2-5; 10 nucleotides match TRBD1. After removal of 8 bases from V and 4 bases from J, the junction contained 4 bases not matched to a gene. The germline V gene encodes CDR1 LNHDA and CDR2 SQIVND (reference sequence). The length of the CDR3 is 13 residues. CDR3 region: CASDRGLGETQYF. CDR3 sequence (DNA): TGTGCCAGTGACAGGGGGCTCGGAGAGACCCAGTACTTC.

This chain uses TRBV18 with TRBJ2-6; possibly TRBD1 for D (6 bases). CDR1 is KGHSH, CDR2 LQKENI, per germline. Trimming pared 6 bases from V and 0 bases from J, leaving 15 bases between. The CDR3 sequence is 17 residues long. The DNA of the CDR3 is TGTGCCAGCTCCCTTAAGACAGGCAACTCTGGGGCCAACGTCCTGACTTTC. It specifies CASSLKTGNSGANVLTF.

The genes are TRBV6-5 and TRBJ1-2; tentatively, D is TRBD1 (5 bases). From germline, CDR1 is MNHEY and CDR2 SVGAGI. V was cut by 2 bases and J by 5 bases, with 9 bases left in between. The CDR3 runs 13 residues. The CDR3 is CASSYQGIYGYTF. CDR3 in DNA: TGTGCCAGCAGTTACCAGGGAATTTATGGCTACACCTTC.

The chain joins TRBV19 to TRBJ1-3, with D unclear. CDR3 length equals 17 residues. Germline values: CDR1 LNHDA, CDR2 SQIVND (reference sequence). Deletions cut 3 bases from V and 1 base from J, with 16 bases between. The CDR3 DNA reads TGTGCCAGTAGTATTTTGGGCCTAACCTTATCTGGAAACACCATATATTTT. Residues: CASSILGLTLSGNTIYF. Looking up the rest from reference TRBV19 and TRBJ1-3 gives the full variable domain: DGGITQSPKYLFRKEGQNVTLSCEQNLNHDAMYWYRQDPGQGLRLIYYSQIVNDFQKGDIAEGYSVSREKKESFPLTVTSAQKNPTAFYLCASSILGLTLSGNTIYFGEGSWLTVV.

The V and J genes are TRBV3-1 (or the pseudogene TRBV3-2) and TRBJ2-2; TRBD2 agrees at 7 bases. V dropped 1 base and J dropped 4; count of bases not matched to a gene: 3. CDR3 length: 15 residues. The germline V gene encodes CDR1 LGHDT and CDR2 YNNKEL (reference sequence). This CDR3 is CASSQGDYRTGELFF. CDR3 DNA sequence: TGTGCCAGCAGCCAAGGGGACTACCGCACCGGGGAGCTGTTTTTT.

This chain joins TRBV27 and TRBJ1-2, with D uncertain. Trimming pared 6 bases from V and 4 bases from J, leaving 15 bases between. The germline V gene encodes CDR1 MNHEY and CDR2 SMNVEV (reference sequence). CDR3 size: 14 residues. The CDR3 loop is CASRNSGTRYGYTF. DNA of the CDR3: TGTGCCAGCAGAAATTCAGGAACGCGCTATGGCTACACCTTC.

The chain couples TRBV6-1 to TRBJ2-7; TRBD1 matches at 10 bases. The CDR3 covers 14 residues. The germline V gene has CDR1 MNHNS and CDR2 SASEGT. The V gene end was trimmed by 2 bases and the J gene end by 12 bases; junction bases not matched to a gene: 10. The CDR3 sequence: CASSEFILWTGGYF. The CDR3 DNA reads as TGTGCCAGCAGTGAATTCATACTCTGGACAGGGGGGTACTTC.

This clone has just a few counts. The chain combines TRBV7-3 with TRBJ2-7, with D unclear. This CDR3 contains 13 residues. V was cut by 6 bases and J by 5 bases, with 14 bases left in between. CDR1 is SGHTA and CDR2 is FQGTGA in the germline V gene. The DNA of the CDR3 is TGTGCCAGCAGGCACTCTAGGTTCCACGAGCAGTACTTC. As protein: CASRHSRFHEQYF.

The chain carries TRBV5-1 and TRBJ2-7; TRBD1 matches at 9 bases. V gave up 2 bases and J gave up 2 bases; unmatched junction bases: 5. CDR1 is SGHRS, CDR2 YFSETQ, per germline. CDR3 length equals 15 residues. The CDR3 DNA follows: TGCGCCAGCAGCTTAGGACAGGGGAGGACCTACGAGCAGTACTTC. Its translation: CASSLGQGRTYEQYF.

The chain links TRBV5-4 to TRBJ2-5; unclear D gene. The CDR3 loop spans 14 amino acids. Germline V CDR1 and CDR2: SGHNT, YYREEE (reference sequence). V lost 0 bases and J 0 bases, leaving 6 bases between the germline ends. The CDR3 protein is CASSLDRYQETQYF. CDR3 bases: TGTGCCAGCAGCTTGGATCGGTACCAAGAGACCCAGTACTTC.

This clone turned up a few times. V gene TRBV7-9 combines with J gene TRBJ2-5; 9 positions agree with TRBD2. The CDR3 is made up of 14 amino acids. Germline V gives CDR1 SEHNR, CDR2 FQNEAQ (reference sequence). With 3 bases clipped from V and 5 bases from J, the junction kept 4 bases outside the gene matches. The CDR3 coding sequence is TGTGCCAGCAGCTTCCTAGCGGGGCGGGAGACCCAGTACTTC. Protein: CASSFLAGRETQYF.

The V call is TRBV7-6, the J call TRBJ2-1; tentative D call: TRBD2 (6 bases). Trimming stripped 6 bases from V and 12 bases from J, with 24 bases between. Germline CDR1 reads SGHVS; CDR2 reads FNYEAQ. The CDR3 spans 15 residues. The CDR3 DNA follows: TGTGCCAGCAGAGGAACGGGACTTTTTTTTCGTGTGCAGTTCTTC. Its protein product is CASRGTGLFFRVQFF.

The CDR3 DNA reads TGCAGTGCCCCGAGGGGCTACACCTTC. Residues: CSAPRGYTF. The chain uses TRBV20-1 and TRBJ1-2; no reliable D call. The germline V gene encodes CDR1 DFQATT and CDR2 SNEGSKA (reference sequence). V was clipped by 6 bases and J by 8 bases, with 7 bases between them. This CDR3 has 9 residues.